This T cell receptor (beta chain) was recovered during a study of blood T cell repertoires in COVID-19. Looking at the study overall: PBMCs, B-cell-depleted T cells, or T cells were the source of the cDNA or gDNA that made up the material.

Profiled with immunoSEQ multiplex PCR; TCRdb holds only in-frame clones, not every one. The profile shows about 300,000 clones, under 90% of them singletons. Unmatched junction bases numbered 11, after V lost 7 bases and J lost 8 bases. The CDR3 consists of 14 residues. The germline V gene has CDR1 SNHLY and CDR2 FYNNEI. This TCR came from a woman aged 30 to 39 with COVID-19, enrolled during active disease. The rearrangement uses TRBV2 and TRBJ1-2; TRBD1 matches at 9 bases. Sequencing was performed on peripheral blood. The CDR3: CASTGQGVLWGYTF. As DNA, the CDR3 is TGTGCCAGCACGGGACAGGGTGTTTTATGGGGCTACACCTTC.